The clone carrying this TCR beta chain has a count of ten or more. Trimming took 4 bases from V and 3 from J, leaving 22 bases between them. The CDR3 sequence is 17 residues long. Germline V gives CDR1 MDHEN, CDR2 SYDVKM. The data belong to a study of T cells in Graves' hyperthyroidism and ophthalmopathy. Amplification of TCR beta CDR3 regions was performed using RNA transcripts as template. First-round RT-PCR targeting the TCR CDR3 was performed with the HTBI primer set. TCRdb used MiXCR to reprocess the multiplex PCR reads, holding one entry per CDR3 protein. Altogether roughly 650,000 distinct CDR3 sequences are present, roughly 16% being singletons, with the ten largest covering 3% to 4%.

The sequence was collected from a woman between 35 and 50 years old with Graves' ophthalmopathy. The rearrangement links TRBV28 to TRBJ2-7, with D perhaps given as TRBD1 or TRBD2 (6 bases each). The specimen sequenced was blood. CDR3 residues: CASSSSRGTLFHYEQYF. Written as DNA, the CDR3 is TGTGCCAGCAGTTCTTCCCGGGGGACACTCTTCCACTACGAGCAGTACTTC. The full variable domain, rest sourced from reference TRBV28 and TRBJ2-7, is DVKVTQSSRYLVKRTGEKVFLECVQDMDHENMFWYRQDPGLGLRLIYFSYDVKMKEKGDIPEGYSVSREKKERFSLILESASTNQTSMYLCASSSSRGTLFHYEQYFGPGTRLTVT.